The 5 T cell receptor beta chains given below trace back to one sample, sequenced in a study of T cell responses to AZD1222 COVID-19 vaccine. The protocol was immunoSEQ multiplex PCR, while the TCRdb copy is restricted to in-frame clones and leaves out a portion. The sample has about 55,000 clones, approximately 90% seen once. The material was peripheral blood, obtained on day 0 of AZD1222 vaccination. The receptors come from an adult in good health.

This CDR3 reads CASSRDRDSPLHF. The CDR3 coding sequence is TGTGCCAGCAGCCGGGACAGGGATTCACCCCTCCACTTT. The chain carries TRBV25-1 and TRBJ1-6; 9 bases match TRBD1. CDR1 is MGHDK and CDR2 is SYGVNS in the germline V gene. Trimming cost V 6 bases and J 8 bases; bases outside gene matches: 2. There are 13 residues in the CDR3.

The CDR3 loop reads CASSFPYGLGNTDTQYF. In DNA, the CDR3 is TGTGCCAGCAGTTTCCCCTACGGACTAGGAAACACAGATACGCAGTATTTT. The chain links TRBV28 to TRBJ2-3; 7 bases are shared with TRBD2. The CDR3 sequence is 17 residues long. Germline V gives CDR1 MDHEN, CDR2 SYDVKM. The V and J ends lost 3 bases and 2 bases, in that order; junction bases with no gene match: 11.

This clone appeared a single time. This chain connects TRBV5-6 to TRBJ2-7; D not resolved. V lost 2 bases and J lost 4, with 7 bases in between. This CDR3 spans 12 amino acids. The germline V gene has CDR1 SGHDT and CDR2 YYEEEE. CDR3 in amino acids: CASSFNFYEQYF. CDR3 in DNA: TGTGCCAGCAGCTTTAACTTTTACGAGCAGTACTTC.

The chain joins TRBV7-2 to TRBJ2-3; possibly TRBD2 for D (6 bases). Germline CDR1 SGHTA, CDR2 FQGNSA. This CDR3 is 16 amino acids long. The V end lost 0 bases, the J end lost 2 bases, and 12 bases lay between the germline ends. DNA of the CDR3: TGTGCCAGCAGCTTAGCTGGGGCGGGAAACACAGATACGCAGTATTTT. This sequence encodes CASSLAGAGNTDTQYF.

The chain joins TRBV21-1 to TRBJ2-2; the D call of TRBD2 is as the table states it, not checked on the DNA. TRBV21-1 is labeled a pseudogene. The CDR3 contains 17 residues. Here the CDR3 DNA reads TGTGCCAGCAGCATGGCGACTAGCGGGGGGGCTAGCGGGGAGCTGTTTTTT. Translating gives CASSMATSGGASGELFF.